A single sample is the source of the 3 T cell receptor beta chains below, sequenced in a study of blood T cell repertoires in COVID-19. Data came from immunoSEQ multiplex PCR; TCRdb stores just in-frame clones and leaves some out. The table lists approximately 50,000 clones, about 81% of them singletons. Sequencing input: peripheral blood. The source is a man aged 55 to 70 with COVID-19, enrolled during active disease.

This clone was seen just once. The chain employs TRBV29-1 and TRBJ2-1; TRBD2 matches at 8 bases. Germline CDR1 reads SQVTM; CDR2 reads ANQGSEA. J lost 7 bases, V lost 4 bases, and 9 bases had no gene match. This CDR3 region has 14 residues. The CDR3 is CSVAGGRARNEQFF. The CDR3 DNA reads as TGCAGCGTTGCGGGAGGGAGGGCTAGGAATGAGCAGTTCTTC.

V is TRBV2 and J is TRBJ2-6, with TRBD2 identical over 9 bases. V was pared by 6 bases and J by 3 bases, with 12 bases of the junction left unmatched. Germline V gene data show CDR1 as SNHLY and CDR2 as FYNNEI. The CDR3 contains 18 residues. This chain's CDR3 is CASRDRGLAQVGANVLTF. The CDR3 nucleotides read TGTGCCAGCAGGGATCGGGGACTAGCCCAGGTTGGGGCCAACGTCCTGACTTTC.

V and J are TRBV2 and TRBJ2-7; 13 bases fit TRBD2. The junction had 5 bases not matched to a gene; V was cut back by 5 bases and J by 4 bases. The CDR3 length is 15 residues. In germline, CDR1 is SNHLY, CDR2 FYNNEI. CDR3 nucleotides: TGTGCCAGCAGTCCGGGGACTAGCGGGGTGTACGAGCAGTACTTC. Encoded protein: CASSPGTSGVYEQYF.